This is a list of T cell receptor beta chains from one sample in a study of T cells in Graves' hyperthyroidism and ophthalmopathy. MiXCR, run by TCRdb on the multiplex PCR reads, gives a single entry per CDR3 protein. Of about 280,000 distinct CDR3 sequences listed, less than 30% are singletons. What was sequenced was blood. The receptors come from a man in his forties with Graves' hyperthyroidism that later progressed to Graves' ophthalmopathy. CDR3s include the opening cysteine and the closing phenylalanine or tryptophan. Each record gives: J gene, clone size, D gene, V gene, CDR3 protein, CDR3 DNA. The D gene is left open where the match is weak. Size values are once, few and many counts, or a class for expanded clones, and some rows have none.

j_call: TRBJ1-5
clone_size: many
d_call: NA
v_call: TRBV7-8
cdr3_aa: CASSLESGGRNQPQHF
cdr3_nt: TGTGCCAGCAGCTTAGAGTCTGGCGGTCGCAATCAGCCCCAGCATTTT

j_call: TRBJ1-1
clone_size: many
d_call: NA
v_call: TRBV2
cdr3_aa: CASSPEGRGRPNTEAFF
cdr3_nt: TGTGCCAGCAGTCCCGAGGGACGGGGTCGGCCGAACACTGAAGCTTTCTTT

j_call: TRBJ2-5
clone_size: NA
d_call: TRBD2
v_call: TRBV12-3/TRBV12-4
cdr3_aa: CASSQRGGLETQYF
cdr3_nt: TGTGCCAGCAGTCAGCGGGGGGGCTTAGAGACCCAGTACTTC

j_call: TRBJ2-4
clone_size: many
d_call: TRBD1
v_call: TRBV20-1
cdr3_aa: CSARTGGLDIQYF
cdr3_nt: TGCAGTGCACGAACAGGGGGCCTGGACATTCAGTACTTC

j_call: TRBJ1-1
clone_size: many
d_call: NA
v_call: TRBV6-4
cdr3_aa: CASSDGGRVYTEAFF
cdr3_nt: TGTGCCAGCAGTGACGGCGGCAGGGTATATACTGAAGCTTTCTTT

j_call: TRBJ2-7
clone_size: many
d_call: NA
v_call: TRBV2
cdr3_aa: CAVKAGWFDEQYF
cdr3_nt: TGTGCCGTGAAGGCAGGGTGGTTCGACGAGCAGTACTTC

j_call: TRBJ1-2
clone_size: once
d_call: NA
v_call: TRBV28
cdr3_aa: CASSPSWVGGYTF
cdr3_nt: TGTGCCAGCAGTCCCAGTTGGGTGGGTGGCTACACCTTC

j_call: TRBJ2-7
clone_size: once
d_call: NA
v_call: TRBV28
cdr3_aa: CASSLQGGSSYEQYF
cdr3_nt: TGTGCCAGCAGTCTCCAGGGAGGTAGCTCCTACGAGCAGTACTTC

j_call: TRBJ1-5
clone_size: NA
d_call: NA
v_call: TRBV6-5
cdr3_aa: CASSLRRGQPQHF
cdr3_nt: TGTGCCAGCAGCTTACGCAGGGGACAGCCCCAGCATTTT

j_call: TRBJ2-7
clone_size: NA
d_call: TRBD1
v_call: TRBV6-1
cdr3_aa: CASSPDRDRGSYEQYF
cdr3_nt: TGTGCCAGCAGCCCGGACCGGGACAGGGGGTCCTACGAGCAGTACTTC

j_call: TRBJ2-7
clone_size: NA
d_call: TRBD1
v_call: TRBV27
cdr3_aa: CASRDRGLGYEQYF
cdr3_nt: TGTGCCAGCCGGGACAGAGGTTTGGGTTACGAGCAGTACTTC

j_call: TRBJ1-2
clone_size: many
d_call: NA
v_call: TRBV20-1
cdr3_aa: CSVAGDGYTF
cdr3_nt: TGCAGTGTTGCAGGGGATGGCTACACCTTC

j_call: TRBJ1-1
clone_size: NA
d_call: NA
v_call: TRBV12-3/TRBV12-4
cdr3_aa: CASSLRGGREAFF
cdr3_nt: TGTGCCAGCAGTTTACGCGGGGGACGGGAAGCTTTCTTT

j_call: TRBJ2-5
clone_size: many
d_call: TRBD1
v_call: TRBV5-1
cdr3_aa: CASSPDRGPTGTQYF
cdr3_nt: TGCGCCAGCAGCCCGGACAGGGGGCCTACGGGGACCCAGTACTTC

j_call: TRBJ1-6
clone_size: many
d_call: NA
v_call: TRBV6-1
cdr3_aa: CASRNRRQSYNSPLHF
cdr3_nt: TGTGCCAGCAGGAATCGCCGACAGTCCTATAATTCACCCCTCCACTTT

j_call: TRBJ2-4
clone_size: many
d_call: NA
v_call: TRBV18
cdr3_aa: CASSPPQSKNIQYF
cdr3_nt: TGTGCCAGCTCACCCCCACAGTCCAAAAACATTCAGTACTTC

j_call: TRBJ2-5
clone_size: many
d_call: TRBD2
v_call: TRBV5-1
cdr3_aa: CASSQTSGETQYF
cdr3_nt: TGCGCCAGCAGCCAGACTAGCGGAGAGACCCAGTACTTC

j_call: TRBJ1-5
clone_size: many
d_call: NA
v_call: TRBV20-1
cdr3_aa: CSAEGRFSNQPQHF
cdr3_nt: TGCAGTGCCGAGGGAAGGTTTAGCAATCAGCCCCAGCATTTT

j_call: TRBJ1-2
clone_size: NA
d_call: NA
v_call: TRBV29-1
cdr3_aa: CSVLTDRNYGYTF
cdr3_nt: TGCAGCGTTTTAACGGACAGAAACTATGGCTACACCTTC

j_call: TRBJ2-7
clone_size: many
d_call: TRBD2
v_call: TRBV19
cdr3_aa: CASSTISSGTYEQYF
cdr3_nt: TGTGCCAGTAGTACCATCTCTAGCGGGACCTACGAGCAGTACTTC

j_call: TRBJ2-5
clone_size: many
d_call: TRBD2
v_call: TRBV2
cdr3_aa: CASSAGLAGGAETQYF
cdr3_nt: TGTGCCAGCAGCGCTGGACTAGCGGGAGGGGCAGAGACCCAGTACTTC

j_call: TRBJ1-2
clone_size: many
d_call: NA
v_call: TRBV13
cdr3_aa: CASSLAGYQDYGYTF
cdr3_nt: TGTGCCAGCAGCTTAGCAGGGTATCAAGACTATGGCTACACCTTC

j_call: TRBJ1-1
clone_size: once
d_call: NA
v_call: TRBV12-3/TRBV12-4
cdr3_aa: CASSLQDRTEAFF
cdr3_nt: TGTGCCAGCAGTTTACAGGACCGCACTGAAGCTTTCTTT

j_call: TRBJ2-5
clone_size: many
d_call: TRBD1
v_call: TRBV20-1
cdr3_aa: CSARGDRAQETQYF
cdr3_nt: TGCAGTGCTAGAGGGGACAGGGCTCAAGAGACCCAGTACTTC

j_call: TRBJ1-1
clone_size: NA
d_call: NA
v_call: TRBV5-1
cdr3_aa: CASSAFEGVSTEAFF
cdr3_nt: TGCGCCAGCAGCGCTTTTGAGGGGGTGAGCACTGAAGCTTTCTTT

j_call: TRBJ2-5
clone_size: many
d_call: NA
v_call: TRBV10-1
cdr3_aa: CASRDPGRGKETQYF
cdr3_nt: TGCGCCAGCAGAGACCCGGGACGGGGAAAAGAGACCCAGTACTTC

j_call: TRBJ1-1
clone_size: once
d_call: TRBD1
v_call: TRBV7-3
cdr3_aa: CASSDRQGARTEAFF
cdr3_nt: TGTGCCAGCAGCGACAGACAGGGGGCGAGGACTGAAGCTTTCTTT

j_call: TRBJ1-2
clone_size: NA
d_call: NA
v_call: TRBV7-8
cdr3_aa: CASSLGSVGTVLQGYTF
cdr3_nt: TGTGCCAGCAGCTTAGGTTCAGTGGGTACAGTGCTACAGGGCTACACCTTC

j_call: TRBJ2-7
clone_size: NA
d_call: TRBD1
v_call: TRBV28
cdr3_aa: CASRTVRDRVGEQYF
cdr3_nt: TGTGCCAGCAGGACCGTCCGGGACAGGGTTGGCGAGCAGTACTTC

j_call: TRBJ2-3
clone_size: once
d_call: NA
v_call: TRBV6-1
cdr3_aa: CASSEGGLPGDTQYF
cdr3_nt: TGTGCCAGCAGTGAGGGGGGACTCCCCGGGGATACGCAGTATTTT

j_call: TRBJ2-2
clone_size: many
d_call: TRBD2
v_call: TRBV24-1
cdr3_aa: CATSGGLAGGPGELFF
cdr3_nt: TGTGCCACCAGTGGGGGACTAGCGGGAGGGCCCGGGGAGCTGTTTTTT

j_call: TRBJ2-2
clone_size: NA
d_call: NA
v_call: TRBV2
cdr3_aa: CASTRDGNTGELFF
cdr3_nt: TGTGCCAGCACGAGGGACGGAAACACCGGGGAGCTGTTTTTT